The clone carrying this T cell receptor beta chain was observed once. The sample belongs to a study of blood T cell repertoires in COVID-19. Overall study context: Researchers got acute and convalescent COVID-19 samples from the United States, Italy and Spain. The analysed material was cDNA or gDNA that came from T cells, B-cell-depleted T cells, or PBMCs.

The CDR3 totals 11 residues. Trimming cost V 7 bases and J 1 base, with 3 bases left between them. Germline values: CDR1 SNHLY, CDR2 FYNNEI. Per the authors' pipeline: Estimation of nucleated cell counts was performed using reference gene primer amplification. Assay: immunoSEQ multiplex PCR; the TCRdb copy retains only in-frame clones and omits some. For V, J and clone size, that table is used; D and trimming come from the DNA. The sample contains about 170,000 clones, around 82% of which appear only once. The clonotype was recovered from a woman aged 80 or over with acute or convalescent COVID-19. This sequence joins TRBV2 and TRBJ2-3; no clear D gene. Sequencing used peripheral blood. The CDR3 nucleotides are TGTGCCAGCACGGGCACAGATACGCAGTATTTT. Protein: CASTGTDTQYF.